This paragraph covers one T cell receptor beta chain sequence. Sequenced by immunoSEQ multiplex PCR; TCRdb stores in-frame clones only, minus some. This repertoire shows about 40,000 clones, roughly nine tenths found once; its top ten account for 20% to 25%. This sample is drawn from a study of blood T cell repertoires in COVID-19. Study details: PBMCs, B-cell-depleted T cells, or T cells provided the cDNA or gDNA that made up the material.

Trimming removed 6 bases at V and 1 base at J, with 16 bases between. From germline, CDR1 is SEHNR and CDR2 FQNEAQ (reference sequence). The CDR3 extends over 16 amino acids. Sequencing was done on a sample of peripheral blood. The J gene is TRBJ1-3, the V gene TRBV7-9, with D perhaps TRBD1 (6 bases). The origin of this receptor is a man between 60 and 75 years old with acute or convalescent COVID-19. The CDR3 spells CASSPVGGASGNTIYF. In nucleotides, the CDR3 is TGTGCCAGCAGTCCCGTAGGGGGGGCATCTGGAAACACCATATATTTT.